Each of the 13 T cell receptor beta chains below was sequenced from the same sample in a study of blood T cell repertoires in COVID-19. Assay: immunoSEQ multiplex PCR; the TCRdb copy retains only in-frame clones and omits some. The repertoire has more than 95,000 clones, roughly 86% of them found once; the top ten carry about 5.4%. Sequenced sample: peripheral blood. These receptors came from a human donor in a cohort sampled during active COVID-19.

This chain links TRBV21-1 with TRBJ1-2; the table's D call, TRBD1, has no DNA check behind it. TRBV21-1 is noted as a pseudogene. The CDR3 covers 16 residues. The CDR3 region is CASSKERDRGNYGYTF. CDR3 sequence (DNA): TGTGCCAGCAGCAAAGAAAGGGACAGGGGTAACTATGGCTACACCTTC.

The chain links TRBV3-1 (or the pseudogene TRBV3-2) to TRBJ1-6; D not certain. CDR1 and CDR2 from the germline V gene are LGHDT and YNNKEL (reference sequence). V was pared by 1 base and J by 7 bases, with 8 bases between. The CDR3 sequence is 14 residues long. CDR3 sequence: CASSQGFGNSPLHF. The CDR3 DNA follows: TGTGCCAGCAGCCAAGGCTTCGGGAATTCACCCCTCCACTTT.

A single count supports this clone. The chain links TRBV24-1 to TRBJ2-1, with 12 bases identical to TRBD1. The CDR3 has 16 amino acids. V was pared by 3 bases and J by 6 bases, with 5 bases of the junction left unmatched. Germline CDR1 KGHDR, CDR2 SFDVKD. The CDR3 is CATSDTPGQGANEQFF. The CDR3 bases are TGTGCCACCAGTGATACCCCGGGACAGGGGGCCAATGAGCAGTTCTTC.

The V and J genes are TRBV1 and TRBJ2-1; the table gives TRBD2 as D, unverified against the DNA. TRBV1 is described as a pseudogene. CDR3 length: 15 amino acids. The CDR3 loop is CTSSLLLARDNEQFF. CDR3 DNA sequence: TGCACCAGCAGCCTACTGTTAGCGCGCGACAATGAGCAGTTCTTC.

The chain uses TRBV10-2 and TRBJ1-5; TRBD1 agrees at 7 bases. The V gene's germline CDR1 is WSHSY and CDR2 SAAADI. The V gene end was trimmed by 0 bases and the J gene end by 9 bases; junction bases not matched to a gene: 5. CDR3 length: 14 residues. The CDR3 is CASSESDRSGPQHF. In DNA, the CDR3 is TGCGCCAGCAGTGAGTCGGACAGGTCCGGGCCCCAGCATTTT.

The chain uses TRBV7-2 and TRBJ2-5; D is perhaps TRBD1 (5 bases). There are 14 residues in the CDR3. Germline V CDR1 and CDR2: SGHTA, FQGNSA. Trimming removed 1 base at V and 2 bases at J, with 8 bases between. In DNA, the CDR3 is TGTGCCAGCAGCTTAGAGGCAGGGCAAGAGACCCAGTACTTC. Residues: CASSLEAGQETQYF. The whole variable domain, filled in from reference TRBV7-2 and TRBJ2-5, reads GAGVSQSPSNKVTEKGKDVELRCDPISGHTALYWYRQSLGQGLEFLIYFQGNSAPDKSGLPSDRFSAERTGGSVSTLTIQRTQQEDSAVYLCASSLEAGQETQYFGPGTRLLVL.

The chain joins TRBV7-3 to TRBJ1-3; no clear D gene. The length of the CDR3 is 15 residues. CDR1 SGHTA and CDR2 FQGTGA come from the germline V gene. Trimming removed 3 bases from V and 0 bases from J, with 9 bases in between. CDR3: CASSFDTGSGNTIYF. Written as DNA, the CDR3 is TGTGCCAGCAGCTTCGACACCGGCTCTGGAAACACCATATATTTT.

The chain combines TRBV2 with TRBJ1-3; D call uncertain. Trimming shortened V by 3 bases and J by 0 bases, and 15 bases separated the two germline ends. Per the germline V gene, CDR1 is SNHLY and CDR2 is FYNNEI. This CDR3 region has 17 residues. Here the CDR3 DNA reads TGTGCCAGCAGTGAGTCGGGAGGCTCATACTCTGGAAACACCATATATTTT. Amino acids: CASSESGGSYSGNTIYF.

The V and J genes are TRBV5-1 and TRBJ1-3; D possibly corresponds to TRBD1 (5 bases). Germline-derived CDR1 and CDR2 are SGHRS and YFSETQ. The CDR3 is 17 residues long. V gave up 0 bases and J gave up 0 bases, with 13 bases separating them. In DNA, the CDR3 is TGCGCCAGCAGCTTGGCTCAGGGTGTCTTCTCTGGAAACACCATATATTTT. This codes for CASSLAQGVFSGNTIYF.

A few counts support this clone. CDR3 DNA sequence: TGTGCCAGCAGTCGGGCGGGGGCTGAAAAACTGTTTTTT. Residues: CASSRAGAEKLFF. This chain uses TRBV3-1 (or the pseudogene TRBV3-2) with TRBJ1-4, with D maybe TRBD1 (6 bases). This CDR3 is built from 13 residues. V was shortened by 6 bases and J by 7 bases, with 12 bases between the two germline ends. Germline-derived CDR1 and CDR2 are LGHDT and YNNKEL (reference sequence).

CDR3 sequence: CASSLLSHTGKNTEAFF. Here the CDR3 DNA reads TGCGCCAGCAGCTTACTTTCACATACAGGGAAGAACACTGAAGCTTTCTTT. The chain combines TRBV5-1 with TRBJ1-1; tentatively, D is TRBD1 (6 bases). The CDR3 length is 17 residues. The germline CDR1 and CDR2 sequences are SGHRS and YFSETQ. The V end was cut by 2 bases, the J end by 1 base, with 18 bases between. Using reference TRBV5-1 and TRBJ1-1 for the parts outside the CDR3, the full variable domain is KAGVTQTPRYLIKTRGQQVTLSCSPISGHRSVSWYQQTPGQGLQFLFEYFSETQRNKGNFPGRFSGRQFSNSRSEMNVSTLELGDSALYLCASSLLSHTGKNTEAFFGQGTRLTVV.

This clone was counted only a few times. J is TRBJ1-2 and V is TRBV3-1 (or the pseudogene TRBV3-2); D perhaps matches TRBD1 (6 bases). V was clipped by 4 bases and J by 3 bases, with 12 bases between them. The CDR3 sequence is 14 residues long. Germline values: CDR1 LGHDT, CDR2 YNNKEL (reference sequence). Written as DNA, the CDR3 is TGTGCCAGCAGCCTCTACCAGGGGTACTATGGCTACACCTTC. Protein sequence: CASSLYQGYYGYTF.

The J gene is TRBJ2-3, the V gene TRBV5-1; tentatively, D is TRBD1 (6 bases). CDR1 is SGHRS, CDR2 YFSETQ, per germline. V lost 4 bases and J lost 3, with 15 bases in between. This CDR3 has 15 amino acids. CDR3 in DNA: TGCGCCAGCAGCCGGGCCAGGGGTTCAACAGATACGCAGTATTTT. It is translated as CASSRARGSTDTQYF. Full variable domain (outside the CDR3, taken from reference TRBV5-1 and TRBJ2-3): KAGVTQTPRYLIKTRGQQVTLSCSPISGHRSVSWYQQTPGQGLQFLFEYFSETQRNKGNFPGRFSGRQFSNSRSEMNVSTLELGDSALYLCASSRARGSTDTQYFGPGTRLTVL.